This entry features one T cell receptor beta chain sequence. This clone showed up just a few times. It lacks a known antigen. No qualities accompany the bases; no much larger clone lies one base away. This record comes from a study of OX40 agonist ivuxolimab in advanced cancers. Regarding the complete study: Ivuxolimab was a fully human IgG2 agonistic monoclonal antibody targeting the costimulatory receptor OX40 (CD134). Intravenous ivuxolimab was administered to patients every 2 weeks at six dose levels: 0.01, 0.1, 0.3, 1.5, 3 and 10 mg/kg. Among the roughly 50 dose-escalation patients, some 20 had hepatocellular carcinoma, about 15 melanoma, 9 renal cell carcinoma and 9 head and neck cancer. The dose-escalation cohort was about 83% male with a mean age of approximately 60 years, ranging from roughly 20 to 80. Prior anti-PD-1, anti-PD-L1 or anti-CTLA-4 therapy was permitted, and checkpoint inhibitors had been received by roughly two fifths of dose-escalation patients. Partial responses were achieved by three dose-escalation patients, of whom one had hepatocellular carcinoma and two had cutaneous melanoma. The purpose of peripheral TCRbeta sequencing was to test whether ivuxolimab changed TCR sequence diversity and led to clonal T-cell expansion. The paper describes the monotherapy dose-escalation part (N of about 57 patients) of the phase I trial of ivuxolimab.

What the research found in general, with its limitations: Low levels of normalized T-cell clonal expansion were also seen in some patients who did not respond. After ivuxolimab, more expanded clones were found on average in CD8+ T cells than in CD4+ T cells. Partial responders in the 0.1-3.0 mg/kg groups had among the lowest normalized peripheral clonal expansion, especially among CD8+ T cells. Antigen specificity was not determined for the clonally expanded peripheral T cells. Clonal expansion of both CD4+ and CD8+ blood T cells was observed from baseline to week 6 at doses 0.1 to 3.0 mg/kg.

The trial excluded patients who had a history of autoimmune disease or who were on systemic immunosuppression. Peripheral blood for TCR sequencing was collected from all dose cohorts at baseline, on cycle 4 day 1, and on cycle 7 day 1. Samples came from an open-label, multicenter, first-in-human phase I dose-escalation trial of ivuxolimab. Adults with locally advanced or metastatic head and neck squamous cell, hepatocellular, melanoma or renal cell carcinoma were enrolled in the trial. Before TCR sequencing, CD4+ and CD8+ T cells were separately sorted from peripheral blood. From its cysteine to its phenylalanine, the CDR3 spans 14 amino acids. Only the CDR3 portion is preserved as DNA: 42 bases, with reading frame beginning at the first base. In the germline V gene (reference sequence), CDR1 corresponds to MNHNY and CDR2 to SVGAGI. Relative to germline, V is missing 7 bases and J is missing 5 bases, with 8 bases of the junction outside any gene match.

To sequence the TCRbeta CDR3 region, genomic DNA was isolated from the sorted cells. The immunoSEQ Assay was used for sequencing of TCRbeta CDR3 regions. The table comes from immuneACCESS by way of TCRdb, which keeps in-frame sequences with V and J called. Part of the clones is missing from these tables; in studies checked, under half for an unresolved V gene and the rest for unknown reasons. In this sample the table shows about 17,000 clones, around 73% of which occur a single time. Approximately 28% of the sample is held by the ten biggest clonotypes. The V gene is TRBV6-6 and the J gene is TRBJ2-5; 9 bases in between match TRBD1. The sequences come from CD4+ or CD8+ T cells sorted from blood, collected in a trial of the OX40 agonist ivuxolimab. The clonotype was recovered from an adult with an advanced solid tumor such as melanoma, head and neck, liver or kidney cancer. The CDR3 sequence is CASTLGQGYETQYF. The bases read TGTGCCAGCACCTTGGGACAGGGATACGAGACCCAGTACTTC.